This T cell receptor beta chain was captured in a study of cytomegalovirus exposure and HLA in healthy donors. Study as a whole: Counted in an early data release were approximately 85 million unique TCRs from HLA-typed donors.

Concerning this clone itself: Its antigen is still unknown.

Primers included in the PCR were 60 Vbeta and 13 Jbeta primers. The table came from immunoSEQ multiplex PCR; TCRdb's copy has only in-frame clones and leaves some out. The table has 120,000 to 150,000 clones, 70% to 85% seen once; the top ten hold 1.5% to 2.5%. Study results and limitations: Common viral pathogens were later found to be apparently linked to several of the most significant clusters.

CDR3 length: 11 residues. V gave up 4 bases and J gave up 3 bases, with 7 bases separating them. Looked up from germline, CDR1 is DFQATT and CDR2 is SNEGSKA (reference sequence). V and J are TRBV20-1 and TRBJ2-7; D is perhaps TRBD1 (5 bases). This clonotype was obtained from a woman aged 40 to 50 in good health and CMV-seronegative. Sequencing input: PBMCs. The CDR3 coding sequence is TGCAGTGCTACGGACAACTACGAGCAGTACTTC. Amino acids: CSATDNYEQYF.